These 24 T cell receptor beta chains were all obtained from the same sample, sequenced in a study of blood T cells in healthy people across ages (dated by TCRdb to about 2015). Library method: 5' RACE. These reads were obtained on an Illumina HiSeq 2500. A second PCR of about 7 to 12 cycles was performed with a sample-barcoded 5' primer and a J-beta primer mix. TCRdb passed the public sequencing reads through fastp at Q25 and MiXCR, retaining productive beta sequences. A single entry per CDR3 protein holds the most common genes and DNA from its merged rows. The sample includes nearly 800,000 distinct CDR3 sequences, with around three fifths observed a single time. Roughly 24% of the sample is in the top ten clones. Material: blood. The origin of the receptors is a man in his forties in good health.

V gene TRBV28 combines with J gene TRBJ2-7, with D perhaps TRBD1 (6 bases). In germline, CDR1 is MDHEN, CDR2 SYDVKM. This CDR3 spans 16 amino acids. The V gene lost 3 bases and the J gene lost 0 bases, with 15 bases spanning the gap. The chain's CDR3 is CASSLTGNLGSYEQYF. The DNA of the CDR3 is TGTGCCAGCAGTTTGACAGGAAACCTTGGCTCCTACGAGCAGTACTTC.

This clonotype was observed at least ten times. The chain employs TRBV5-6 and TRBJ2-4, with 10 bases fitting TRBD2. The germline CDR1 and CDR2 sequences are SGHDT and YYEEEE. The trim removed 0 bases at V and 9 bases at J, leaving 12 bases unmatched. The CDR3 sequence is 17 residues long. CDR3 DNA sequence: TGTGCCAGCAGCTTGGTCCGGCCTAGCGGGAGTTACGGCATTCAGTACTTC. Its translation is CASSLVRPSGSYGIQYF.

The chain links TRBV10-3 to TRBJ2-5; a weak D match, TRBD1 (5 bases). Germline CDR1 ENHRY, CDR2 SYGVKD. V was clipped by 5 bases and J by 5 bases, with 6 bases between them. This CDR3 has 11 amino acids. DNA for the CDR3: TGTGCCATCAGTAAGGGGGAGACCCAGTACTTC. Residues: CAISKGETQYF.

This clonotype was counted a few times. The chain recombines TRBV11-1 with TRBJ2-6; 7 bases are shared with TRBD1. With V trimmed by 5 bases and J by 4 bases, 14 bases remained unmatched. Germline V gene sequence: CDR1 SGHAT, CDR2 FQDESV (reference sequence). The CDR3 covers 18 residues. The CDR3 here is CASSLIKTGVYGANVLTF. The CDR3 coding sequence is TGTGCCAGCAGCCTAATTAAAACAGGGGTCTACGGGGCCAACGTCCTGACTTTC.

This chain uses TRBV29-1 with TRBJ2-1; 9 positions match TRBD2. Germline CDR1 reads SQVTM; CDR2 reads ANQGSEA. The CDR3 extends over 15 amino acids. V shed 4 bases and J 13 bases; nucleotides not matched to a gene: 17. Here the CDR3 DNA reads TGCAGCGTTGGCGGGGGGGCCATTATGGAGGAGACCCAGTTCTTC. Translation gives CSVGGGAIMEETQFF.

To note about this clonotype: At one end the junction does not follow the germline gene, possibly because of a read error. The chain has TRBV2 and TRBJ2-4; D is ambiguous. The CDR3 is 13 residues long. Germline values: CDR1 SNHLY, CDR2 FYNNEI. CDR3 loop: CASSTDKQETQCF. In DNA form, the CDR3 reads TGTGCCAGCAGTACAGACAAACAAGAGACCCAGTGCTTC.

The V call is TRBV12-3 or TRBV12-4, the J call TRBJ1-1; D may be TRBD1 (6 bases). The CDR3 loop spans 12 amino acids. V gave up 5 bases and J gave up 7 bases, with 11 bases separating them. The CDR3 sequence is CASSTGTYEAFF. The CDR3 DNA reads TGTGCCAGCAGTACAGGGACATATGAAGCTTTCTTT.

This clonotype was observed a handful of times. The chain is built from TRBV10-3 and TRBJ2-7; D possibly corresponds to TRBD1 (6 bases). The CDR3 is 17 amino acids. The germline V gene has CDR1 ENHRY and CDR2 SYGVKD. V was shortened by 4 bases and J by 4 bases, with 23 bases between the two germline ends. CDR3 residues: CAISVLKQGIPTYEQYF. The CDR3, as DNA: TGTGCCATCAGTGTTCTCAAACAGGGTATCCCTACATACGAGCAGTACTTC.

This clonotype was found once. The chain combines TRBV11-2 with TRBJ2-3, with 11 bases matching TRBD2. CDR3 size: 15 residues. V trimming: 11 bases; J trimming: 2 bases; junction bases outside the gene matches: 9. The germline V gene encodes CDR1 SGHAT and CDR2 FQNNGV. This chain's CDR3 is CAGSPGLAVTDTQYF. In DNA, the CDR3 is TGTGCCGGCTCCCCGGGACTAGCGGTCACAGATACGCAGTATTTT.

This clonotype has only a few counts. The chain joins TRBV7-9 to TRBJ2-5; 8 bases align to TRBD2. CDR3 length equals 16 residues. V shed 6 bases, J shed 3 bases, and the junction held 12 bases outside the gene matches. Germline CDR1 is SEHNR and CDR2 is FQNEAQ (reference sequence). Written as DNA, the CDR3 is TGTGCCAGCAGTCATGATACGGGACTAGTAAAAGAGACCCAGTACTTC. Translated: CASSHDTGLVKETQYF.

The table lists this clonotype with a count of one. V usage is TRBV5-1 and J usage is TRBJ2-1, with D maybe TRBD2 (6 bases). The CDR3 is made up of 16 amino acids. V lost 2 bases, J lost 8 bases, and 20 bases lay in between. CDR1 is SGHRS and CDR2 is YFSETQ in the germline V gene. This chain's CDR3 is CASSFTGLWEVDEQFF. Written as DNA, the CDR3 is TGCGCCAGCAGCTTTACAGGACTATGGGAAGTCGATGAGCAGTTCTTC.

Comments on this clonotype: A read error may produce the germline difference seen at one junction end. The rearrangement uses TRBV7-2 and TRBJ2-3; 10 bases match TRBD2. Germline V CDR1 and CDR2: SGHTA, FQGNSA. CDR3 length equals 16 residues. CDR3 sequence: CASSLGAGGRADTRYF. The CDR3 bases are TGTGCCAGCAGCTTAGGAGCGGGAGGGCGCGCAGATACGCGGTATTTT. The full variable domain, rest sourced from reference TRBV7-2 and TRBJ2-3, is GAGVSQSPSNKVTEKGKDVELRCDPISGHTALYWYRQSLGQGLEFLIYFQGNSAPDKSGLPSDRFSAERTGGSVSTLTIQRTQQEDSAVYLCASSLGAGGRADTRYFGPGTRLTVL.

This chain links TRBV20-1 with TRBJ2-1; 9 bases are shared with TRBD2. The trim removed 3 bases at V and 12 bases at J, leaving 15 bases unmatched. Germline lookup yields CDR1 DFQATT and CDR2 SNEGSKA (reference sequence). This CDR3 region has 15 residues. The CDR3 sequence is CSASFVASGERGQFF. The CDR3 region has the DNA TGCAGTGCTAGTTTTGTGGCTAGCGGGGAGCGCGGGCAGTTCTTC.

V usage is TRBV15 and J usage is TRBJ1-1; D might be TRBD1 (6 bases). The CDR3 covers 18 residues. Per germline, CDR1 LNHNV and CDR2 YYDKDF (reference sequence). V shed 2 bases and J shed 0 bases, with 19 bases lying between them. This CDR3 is CATSRSHPRGQLNTEAFF. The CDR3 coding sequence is TGTGCCACCAGCAGATCCCACCCCCGAGGACAGTTGAACACTGAAGCTTTCTTT.

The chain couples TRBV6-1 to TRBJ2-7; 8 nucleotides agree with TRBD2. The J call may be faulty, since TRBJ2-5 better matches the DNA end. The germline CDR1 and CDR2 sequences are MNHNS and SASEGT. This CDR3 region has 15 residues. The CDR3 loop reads CASSEAQRESETQYF. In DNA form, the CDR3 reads TGTGCCAGCAGTGAAGCCCAGCGGGAGTCGGAGACCCAGTACTTC.

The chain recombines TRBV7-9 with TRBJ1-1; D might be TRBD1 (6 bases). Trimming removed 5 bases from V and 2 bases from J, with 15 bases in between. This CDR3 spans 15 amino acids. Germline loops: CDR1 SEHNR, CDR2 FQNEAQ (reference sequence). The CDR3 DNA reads TGTGCCAGCAGCCTGATTCAGGGGCTTAACACTGAAGCTTTCTTT. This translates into CASSLIQGLNTEAFF.

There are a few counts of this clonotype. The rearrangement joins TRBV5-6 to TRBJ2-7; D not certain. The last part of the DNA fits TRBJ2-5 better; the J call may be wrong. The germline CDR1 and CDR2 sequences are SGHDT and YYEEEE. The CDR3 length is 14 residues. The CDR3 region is CASSLAGREETQYF. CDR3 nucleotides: TGTGCCAGCAGCTTGGCCGGAAGGGAAGAGACCCAGTACTTC.

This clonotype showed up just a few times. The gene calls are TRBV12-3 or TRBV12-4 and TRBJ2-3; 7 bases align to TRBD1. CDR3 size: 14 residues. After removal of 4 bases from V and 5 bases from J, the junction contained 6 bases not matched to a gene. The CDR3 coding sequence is TGTGCCAGCAGTTCAACAGGGGTCGGAGATACGCAGTATTTT. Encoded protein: CASSSTGVGDTQYF.

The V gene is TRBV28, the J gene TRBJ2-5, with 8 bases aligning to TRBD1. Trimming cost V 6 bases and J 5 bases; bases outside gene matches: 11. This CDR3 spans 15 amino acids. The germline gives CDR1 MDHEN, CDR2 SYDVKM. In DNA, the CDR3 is TGTGCCAGCAGCTCATTAACAGGGGGTAGCGAGACCCAGTACTTC. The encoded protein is CASSSLTGGSETQYF.

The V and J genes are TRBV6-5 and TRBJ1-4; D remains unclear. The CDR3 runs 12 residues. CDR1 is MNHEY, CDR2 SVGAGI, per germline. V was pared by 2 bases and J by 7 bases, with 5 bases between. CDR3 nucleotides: TGTGCCAGCAGTTACAGCGGTGAAAAACTGTTTTTT. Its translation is CASSYSGEKLFF.

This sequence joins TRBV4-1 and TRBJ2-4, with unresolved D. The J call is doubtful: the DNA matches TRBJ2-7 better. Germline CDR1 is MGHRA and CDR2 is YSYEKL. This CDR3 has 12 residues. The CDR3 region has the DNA TGCGCCAGCAGCCAAAATTACGGCGAGCAGTACTTC. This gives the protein CASSQNYGEQYF.

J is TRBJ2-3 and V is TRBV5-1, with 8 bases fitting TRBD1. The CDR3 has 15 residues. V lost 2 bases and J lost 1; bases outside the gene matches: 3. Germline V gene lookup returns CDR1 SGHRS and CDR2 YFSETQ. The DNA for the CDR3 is TGCGCCAGCAGCTTACAGGGGGGACGCACAGATACGCAGTATTTT. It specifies CASSLQGGRTDTQYF.

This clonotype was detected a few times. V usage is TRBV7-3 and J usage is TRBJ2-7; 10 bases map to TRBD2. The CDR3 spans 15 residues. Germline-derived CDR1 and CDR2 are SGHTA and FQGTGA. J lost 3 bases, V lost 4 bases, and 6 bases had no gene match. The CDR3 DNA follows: TGTGCCAGCAGCTCGACTCTAGCGGGAGACTACGAGCAGTACTTC. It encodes CASSSTLAGDYEQYF.

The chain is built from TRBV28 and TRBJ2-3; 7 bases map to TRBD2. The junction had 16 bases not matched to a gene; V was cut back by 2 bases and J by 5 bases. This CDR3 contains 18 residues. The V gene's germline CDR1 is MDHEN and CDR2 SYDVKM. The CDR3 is CASSLEHREAKHGDTQYF. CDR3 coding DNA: TGTGCCAGCAGTTTAGAGCACCGGGAGGCTAAACATGGAGATACGCAGTATTTT.